The sequence of this TCR beta chain was determined in a study of T cell responses to AZD1222 COVID-19 vaccine. On the study more broadly: Both about-4-week and about-12-week second-dose recipients were combined. General study points: Unmutated regions of variants are reportedly targeted by nearly half of spike-specific TCRs. Most donors were white British and more were female, and clonal diversity was possibly underestimated.

Assay: immunoSEQ multiplex PCR; the TCRdb copy retains only in-frame clones and omits some. The sample holds about 140,000 clones, about 87% seen once. On this clone itself: The antigen remains unidentified.

The TCR originated in an adult in good health. Sequenced here: peripheral blood, sampled on day 0 of AZD1222 vaccination.

This chain's CDR3 is CASSLGLAGGGADTQYF. The CDR3 nucleotides read TGCGCCAGCAGCTTGGGGCTAGCGGGAGGAGGGGCAGATACGCAGTATTTT. The chain links TRBV5-1 to TRBJ2-3, with 11 bases fitting TRBD2. This CDR3 contains 17 residues. Germline V gives CDR1 SGHRS, CDR2 YFSETQ. Trimming at V came to 0 bases and at J to 4 bases, leaving 7 bases not matched to a gene.